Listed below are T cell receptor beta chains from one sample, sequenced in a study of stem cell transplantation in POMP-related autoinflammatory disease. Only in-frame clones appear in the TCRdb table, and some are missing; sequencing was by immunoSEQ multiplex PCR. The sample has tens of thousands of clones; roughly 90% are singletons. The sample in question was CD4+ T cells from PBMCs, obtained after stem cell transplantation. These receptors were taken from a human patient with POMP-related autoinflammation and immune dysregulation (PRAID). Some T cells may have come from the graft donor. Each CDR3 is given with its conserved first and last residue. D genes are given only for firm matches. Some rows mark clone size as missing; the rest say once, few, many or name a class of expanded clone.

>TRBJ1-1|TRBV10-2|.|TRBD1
TGCGCCAGCAGTGAGTCGTGGGACAGAAACACTGAAGCTTTCTTT
CASSESWDRNTEAFF
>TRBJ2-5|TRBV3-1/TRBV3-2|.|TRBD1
TGTGCCAGCAGCCAAGGGACAGGGCTATGGGAGACCCAGTACTTC
CASSQGTGLWETQYF
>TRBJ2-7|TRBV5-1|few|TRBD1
TGCGCCAGCAGTCGGGACAGGGAAGGCTACGAGCAGTACTTC
CASSRDREGYEQYF
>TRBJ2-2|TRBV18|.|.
TGTGCCAGCTACTTCAGGACACTATCGAACACCGGGGAGCTGTTTTTT
CASYFRTLSNTGELFF
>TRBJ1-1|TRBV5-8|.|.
TGTGCCAGCAGCTTGAGAGTGATTGAAGCTTTCTTT
CASSLRVIEAFF
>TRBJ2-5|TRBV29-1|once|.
TGCAGCGTCGGACGGACTACCGAAGAGACCCAGTACTTC
CSVGRTTEETQYF
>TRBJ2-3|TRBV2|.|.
TGTGCCAGCAGTGAAGGGGGGGCTGTCCCAGATACGCAGTATTTT
CASSEGGAVPDTQYF
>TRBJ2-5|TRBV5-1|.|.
TGCGCCAGCAGCTTCCTACAGGGAGGCCAAGAGACCCAGTACTTC
CASSFLQGGQETQYF
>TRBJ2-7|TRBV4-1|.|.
TGCGCCAGCAGCCAAAGGTCGTTTCGGATGGACTCCTACGAGCAGTACTTC
CASSQRSFRMDSYEQYF
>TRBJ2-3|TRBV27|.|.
TGTGCCAGCAGTTTCCCTAACACAGATACGCAGTATTTT
CASSFPNTDTQYF
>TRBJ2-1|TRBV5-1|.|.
TGCGCCAGCAGCCCCACCCCCGGGACTCCCTCCAATGAGCAGTTCTTC
CASSPTPGTPSNEQFF
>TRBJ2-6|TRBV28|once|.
TGTGCCAGCAGTTTACGGGGTTCCGGGGCCAACGTCCTGACTTTC
CASSLRGSGANVLTF